This record looks at one T cell receptor (beta chain) sequence and its context. Its specificity is unknown. The CDR3 covers 14 residues. V shed 7 bases and J shed 0 bases, with 12 bases lying between them. Germline loops: CDR1 SQVTM, CDR2 ANQGSEA. The PCR had 60 Vbeta and 13 Jbeta primers. Assay used: immunoSEQ multiplex PCR; TCRdb lists only in-frame clones, some missing. The table includes approximately 180,000 clones, around 78% detected once. Despite likely unrecorded immune exposures, the donors were nominally healthy at the time of sampling. The sample originates from a study of cytomegalovirus exposure and HLA in healthy donors. Study summary: There were about 85 million unique TCRs (from HLA-typed donors) in an early data release. General observations from the study: TCR beta sequences reportedly predicted most subjects' HLA-A and HLA-B alleles accurately. Per a prior analysis, the majority of TCR beta V segments were productive roughly 90% or roughly 30% of the time.

The chain links TRBV29-1 to TRBJ2-2; no clear D. This sequence originates from a woman in her fifties or sixties in good health and CMV-seropositive. Sequencing was performed on PBMCs. The CDR3 bases are TGCAGCGCTGTGACATCTGCGAACACCGGGGAGCTGTTTTTT. It yields the protein CSAVTSANTGELFF.